This T cell receptor beta chain is drawn from a study of shared clonotypes between healthy human individuals (dated by TCRdb to 2019 to 2021). With regard to the full study: Two women and three men aged 18 to 49 years were included in the cohort. Between about 0.8 and 9 billion PBMCs per donor were obtained by leukapheresis. Blood TCR repertoires of 5 or 6 healthy adults were deeply sequenced to estimate repertoire size and the extent of clonotype sharing between individuals. Different laboratories and diverse techniques were used to prepare libraries and sequence TCR repertoires, to increase sequencing depth and limit assay-specific biases. Per donor, three plates each were used for CD4 naive and CD4 memory, two for CD8 naive, and one for CD8 memory.

TCR CDR3 regions were amplified from genomic DNA by multiplex PCR using the deep immunoSEQ assay. Genomic DNA extracted from each cell subset was distributed evenly over all wells of several immunoSEQ 96-well plates, and each plate served as one replicate. For sorted subsets, each replicate PCR was loaded with about 0.2 ug genomic DNA, equivalent to about 30,000 T cell genomes. Purified libraries were quantified with a Qubit 3.0 fluorometer, sized on a Bioanalyzer 2100, and re-quantified with the KAPA Library Quantification kit. Each immunoSEQ 96-well plate was sequenced on its own single-read 150-cycle Illumina NextSeq 550 flow cell. From the authors' description of their analysis: The immunoSEQ output contained only junctional sequences without quality scores, so filtering could not match that applied to full-length reads. Sequences were annotated with PyIR, a Python wrapper for IgBLAST v1.9, using IMGT germline references to assign V/J genes and CDR3. Any read was removed if the V/J assignment was weak (E-value above 1e-6), the CDR3 was missing, or the read contained stop codons, out-of-frame junctions, or ambiguous translated residues. V3J clonotypes were defined as sequences sharing an identical inferred V gene, J gene, and CDR3 amino acid sequence. The percentage overlap between two repertoires was calculated by dividing the number of shared unique clonotypes by the size of the smaller repertoire. Three approaches were used to assess repertoire richness: RTK rarefaction, the Chao1 estimator, and Recon v2.1 estimates of unobserved clonotypes. Generation probabilities were computed with OLGA for all TCRbeta clonotypes obtained by the gDNA method from a few donors. The clones in this table, taken by TCRdb from immuneACCESS, are in-frame only. Not every clone is retained; where verified, under half of the shortfall comes from an unresolved V gene, and the cause of the rest is unknown. V, J and clone size are taken as reported in that table, and D and trimming were inferred from the DNA itself. The sample records about 1.1 million clones, about 84% of which are singletons. The top ten hold 0.6% to 0.75% of the sample.

The donors were healthy, HIV-negative adults who had no recently reported acute infections or vaccinations. Every donor was a Caucasian adult living in Nashville, Tennessee, USA. CD4+ T cells were enriched through magnetic negative selection, after which naive cells were positively selected on CD45RA and the remaining negative fraction served as the memory subset. Blood was collected by leukapheresis, and PBMCs were isolated by Ficoll-Histopaque density gradient centrifugation and then cryopreserved in liquid nitrogen vapor phase. Purity and quantity of every magnetically sorted T cell population were checked by analytical flow cytometry. Genomic DNA was isolated from every sorted fraction and measured by UV absorbance on a Nanodrop 2000c. V lost 1 base and J lost 2 bases; the stretch between them is 9 bases long. Reading from cysteine to phenylalanine, the CDR3 counts 14 amino acids. Only the CDR3 portion is preserved as DNA: 42 bases, with reading frame beginning at the first base. The germline V gene sets CDR1 to SGHAT and CDR2 to FQNNGV.

Remarks on this clone: Its antigen specificity is not known. Within one base of it there is no much larger clone, and no base qualities were kept.

Results the study describes overall, beyond this receptor: Because the study included only a small number of donors, the genetic and exposure-history diversity represented was limited. Sampling was restricted to blood, and TCR repertoires in tissue are likely to differ from TCR repertoires in blood. Naive subsets generally had larger estimated clonotype richness than memory subsets. Pairwise subsampling led to the expectation that sequencing depth would affect the degree of clonotype sharing among donors. When several donors were compared, the shared fraction of clonotypes was around 5% for naive CD4, 3% to 4% for naive CD8, 2.3% for memory CD4, and roughly 0.4% for memory CD8. Higher generation probabilities were observed for clonotypes shared by all four sorted-subset donors than for non-shared clonotypes. Even with the large sequencing depth, rarefaction of the sorted-subset datasets indicated that sequencing was incomplete.

Sample: memory CD4+ T cells from PBMCs. This specimen's cell subset or site label, per the study, means: CD45RA-negative fraction. The chain joins TRBV11-2 to TRBJ2-7, with no confident D gene call. This sequence originates from a man aged 18 to 29 in good health. Some clones in this sample may be carry-over from other donors' samples. The CDR3 region has the sequence CASSLVAPPYEQYF. The nucleotide sequence reads TGTGCCAGCAGCTTAGTTGCGCCTCCCTACGAGCAGTACTTC. Extended through the reference TRBV11-2 and TRBJ2-7 proteins, this CDR3 yields the full variable domain: EAGVAQSPRYKIIEKRQSVAFWCNPISGHATLYWYQQILGQGPKLLIQFQNNGVVDDSQLPKDRFSAERLKGVDSTLKIQPAKLEDSAVYLCASSLVAPPYEQYFGPGTRLTVT.